A single T cell receptor beta chain is shown here with its context. CDR3 length: 17 amino acids. V was trimmed by 6 bases and J by 0 bases, leaving 20 bases between them. CDR1 and CDR2 (germline): MDHEN, SYDVKM. Sequencing used immunoSEQ multiplex PCR; TCRdb keeps in-frame clones, though not all of them. This sample has 120,000 to 150,000 clones, with more than 85% found just once. The data derive from a study of control samples from healthy donors and cancer patients. The origin of this receptor is a man aged 18 to 29 in good health. The chain uses TRBV28 and TRBJ1-2; D not certain. The sample comprised blood. Here the CDR3 reads CASSFPRGRPSNYGYTF. The CDR3 coding sequence is TGTGCCAGCAGCTTCCCCCGAGGTCGGCCTTCTAACTATGGCTACACCTTC.